These T cell receptor beta chains were read from a single sample in a study of T-cell reconstitution after alpha-beta-depleted transplantation in children. TCRdb passed the PCR reads through MiXCR, listing each CDR3 protein once. Here the sample spans 350,000 to 450,000 distinct CDR3 sequences, around 21% being singletons. The sample consisted of PBMCs from the stem cell graft donor, taken from the stem cell graft. These receptors all stem from a human donor who donated a stem cell graft to a child with acute myeloid leukemia. Each CDR3 is given with its conserved first and last residue. D genes are given only for firm matches. Some rows have no size entry. The others give once, few or many, or a class for an expanded clone.

j_call d_call v_call clone_size cdr3_aa cdr3_nt
TRBJ2-1 . TRBV18 few CASSNQRGEQFF TGTGCCAGCTCAAACCAGAGGGGTGAGCAGTTCTTC
TRBJ2-7 TRBD2 TRBV7-2 . CASRNFGSGMDSYEQYF TGTGCCAGCCGGAATTTCGGTAGCGGGATGGACTCCTACGAGCAGTACTTC
TRBJ1-3 TRBD1 TRBV9 . CASSVGSRGRTGNTIYF TGTGCCAGCAGCGTAGGTTCCAGGGGGCGAACTGGAAACACCATATATTTT
TRBJ2-1 TRBD2 TRBV7-8 . CASSLAAGGPPYNEQFF TGTGCCAGCAGTCTCGCAGCGGGAGGGCCCCCATACAATGAGCAGTTCTTC
TRBJ2-5 TRBD1 TRBV28 . CASSSGGQGDTQYF TGTGCCAGCAGTTCTGGCGGACAGGGTGATACCCAGTACTTC
TRBJ1-1 . TRBV12-3/TRBV12-4 . CASMKGSWDTEAFF TGTGCCAGCATGAAGGGGAGCTGGGACACTGAAGCTTTCTTT
TRBJ2-2 . TRBV6-5 many CASSYGQANTGELFF TGTGCCAGCAGTTACGGGCAAGCGAACACCGGGGAGCTGTTTTTT
TRBJ2-5 . TRBV5-1 many CASSLRVAANLETQYF TGCGCCAGCAGCCTGCGGGTAGCGGCTAACCTAGAGACCCAGTACTTC
TRBJ2-3 TRBD2 TRBV29-1 . CSVEKLAGTTDTQYF TGCAGCGTTGAAAAACTAGCGGGGACCACAGATACGCAGTATTTT
TRBJ2-1 TRBD2 TRBV3-1 few CASRPRTSGIGNEQFF TGTGCCAGCAGACCCCGGACTAGCGGGATTGGGAATGAGCAGTTCTTC
TRBJ1-2 . TRBV5-1 . CASSLQVRYGYTF TGCGCCAGCAGCTTACAGGTTCGATATGGCTACACCTTC
TRBJ2-1 TRBD1 TRBV7-8 . CASSATGQGHEQFF TGTGCCAGCAGCGCAACGGGACAGGGGCATGAGCAGTTCTTC
TRBJ2-7 . TRBV28 . CASTGASGPSHDQYF TGTGCCAGCACAGGGGCTTCCGGGCCCTCGCACGATCAGTACTTC
TRBJ2-7 . TRBV12-3/TRBV12-4 . CASSPGSSEQYF TGTGCCAGCAGTCCCGGGAGTAGCGAGCAGTACTTC
TRBJ2-3 TRBD2 TRBV5-1 few CASSLIEREGTDTQYF TGCGCCAGCAGCTTGATCGAGCGGGAGGGCACAGATACGCAGTATTTT
TRBJ2-5 TRBD1 TRBV12-3/TRBV12-4 few CASSSGTGSPQETQYF TGTGCCAGCAGTTCAGGGACAGGGTCCCCCCAAGAGACCCAGTACTTC
TRBJ2-3 TRBD2 TRBV6-1 few CASNLGLGGTDTQYF TGTGCCAGCAACCTAGGACTAGGCGGAACAGATACGCAGTATTTT
TRBJ2-1 . TRBV12-3/TRBV12-4 . CASRPGTTYEQFF TGTGCCAGCAGGCCCGGGACCACATATGAGCAGTTCTTC